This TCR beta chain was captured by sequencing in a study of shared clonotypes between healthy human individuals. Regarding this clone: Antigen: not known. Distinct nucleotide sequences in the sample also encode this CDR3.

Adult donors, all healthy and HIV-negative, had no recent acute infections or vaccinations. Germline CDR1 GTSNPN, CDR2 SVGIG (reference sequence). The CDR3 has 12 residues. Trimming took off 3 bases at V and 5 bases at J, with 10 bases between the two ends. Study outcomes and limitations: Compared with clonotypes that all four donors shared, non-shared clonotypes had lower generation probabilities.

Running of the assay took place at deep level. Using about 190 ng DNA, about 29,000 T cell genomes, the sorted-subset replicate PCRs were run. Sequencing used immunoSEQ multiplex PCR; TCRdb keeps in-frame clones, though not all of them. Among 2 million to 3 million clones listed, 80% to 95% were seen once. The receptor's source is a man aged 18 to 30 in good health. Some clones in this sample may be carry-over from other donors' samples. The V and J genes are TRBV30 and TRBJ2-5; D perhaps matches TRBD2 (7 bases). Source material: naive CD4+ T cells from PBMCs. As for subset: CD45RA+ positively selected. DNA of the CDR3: TGTGCCTGGAGGGGAGGGGGGGAGACCCAGTACTTC. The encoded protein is CAWRGGGETQYF.